A single sample is the source of the 32 T cell receptor beta chains below, sequenced in a study of blood T cell repertoires in COVID-19. Libraries were prepared by immunoSEQ multiplex PCR; TCRdb keeps only in-frame clonotypes and omits some of them. The sample has around 220,000 clones, 84% seen once. Sequencing was carried out using PBMCs or T cells enriched from blood (not recorded which). All receptors come from a middle-aged woman who had recovered from COVID-19.

This clone was seen only a few times. CDR3 DNA sequence: TGCGCCAGCAGCGGCGGGACAGGAGGATCCCCTTCGGACACTGAAGCTTTCTTT. Translated, it gives CASSGGTGGSPSDTEAFF. The chain has TRBV5-1 and TRBJ1-1; 8 bases fit TRBD1. Looked up from germline, CDR1 is SGHRS and CDR2 is YFSETQ. The CDR3 runs to 18 residues. The V and J ends lost 4 bases and 3 bases, in that order; junction bases with no gene match: 17.

This clone has only a few counts. The CDR3 sequence is CASSLALAGPSYEQYF. The CDR3, as DNA: TGCGCCAGCAGCTTGGCCTTAGCGGGGCCCTCCTACGAGCAGTACTTC. The rearrangement links TRBV5-1 to TRBJ2-7; TRBD2 agrees at 8 bases. CDR1 and CDR2 (germline): SGHRS, YFSETQ. CDR3 length: 16 residues. Trimming took 0 bases from V and 0 from J; bases not matched to a gene: 5.

This clone appeared a few times. The V call is TRBV13, the J call TRBJ2-1, with 8 positions matching TRBD1. This CDR3 spans 14 amino acids. J lost 9 bases, V lost 5 bases, and 9 bases had no gene match. CDR1 is PRHDT, CDR2 FYEKMQ, per germline (reference sequence). In DNA, the CDR3 is TGTGCCAGCAGCACCGGACAGGGAATACTTGAGCAGTTCTTC. It translates to CASSTGQGILEQFF. The whole variable domain, filled in from reference TRBV13 and TRBJ2-1, reads AAGVIQSPRHLIKEKRETATLKCYPIPRHDTVYWYQQGPGQDPQFLISFYEKMQSDKGSIPDRFSAQQFSDYHSELNMSSLELGDSALYFCASSTGQGILEQFFGPGTRLTVL.

The chain carries TRBV7-9 and TRBJ1-3; 7 bases fit TRBD1. CDR1 is SEHNR, CDR2 FQNEAQ, per germline (reference sequence). This CDR3 spans 14 amino acids. Losses at the gene ends were 8 bases for V and 4 bases for J; bases not matched to a gene: 8. The CDR3 DNA sequence: TGTGCCAGCGGGAGGACAGGAGAAGGAAACACCATATATTTT. Residues: CASGRTGEGNTIYF.

The chain combines TRBV2 with TRBJ1-5, with TRBD1 matching 8 bases. From germline, CDR1 is SNHLY and CDR2 FYNNEI. The CDR3 covers 15 residues. The V segment lost 6 bases and the J segment 2 bases; nucleotides outside the gene matches: 6. CDR3 DNA sequence: TGTGCCAGCAGCGGACAGGGTGCGGGCAATCAGCCCCAGCATTTT. Translating gives CASSGQGAGNQPQHF.

The count of this clone is one. The chain links TRBV4-1 to TRBJ2-7, with D possibly being TRBD1 (6 bases). Trimming shortened V by 3 bases and J by 3 bases, and 12 bases separated the two germline ends. The CDR3 covers 14 residues. Germline CDR1 MGHRA, CDR2 YSYEKL. CDR3 in amino acids: CASSHPTGRYEQYF. The CDR3 nucleotides are TGCGCCAGCAGCCACCCGACAGGCCGCTACGAGCAGTACTTC.

This clone came up a few times. The sample contains more than one DNA sequence encoding this CDR3. The rearrangement uses TRBV29-1 and TRBJ1-1, with D perhaps TRBD1 (6 bases). The CDR3 is 12 amino acids. V was trimmed by 7 bases and J by 0 bases, leaving 9 bases between them. The germline V gene has CDR1 SQVTM and CDR2 ANQGSEA. The CDR3 nucleotides read TGCAGCGGAGGACAGATGAACACTGAAGCTTTCTTT. Protein sequence: CSGGQMNTEAFF.

This chain connects TRBV9 to TRBJ2-5, with 7 bases that match TRBD2. This CDR3 spans 15 amino acids. The V segment lost 2 bases and the J segment 1 base; nucleotides outside the gene matches: 5. From germline, CDR1 is SGDLS and CDR2 YYNGEE. CDR3 nucleotides: TGTGCCAGCAGCGTGGGAGGGAGTTTCCAAGAGACCCAGTACTTC. Translation gives CASSVGGSFQETQYF. The whole variable domain, remainder taken from reference TRBV9 and TRBJ2-5, is DSGVTQTPKHLITATGQRVTLRCSPRSGDLSVYWYQQSLDQGLQFLIQYYNGEERAKGNILERFSAQQFPDLHSELNLSSLELGDSALYFCASSVGGSFQETQYFGPGTRLLVL.

The chain couples TRBV24-1 to TRBJ2-7; 8 bases align to TRBD1. CDR1 and CDR2 from the germline V gene are KGHDR and SFDVKD. The V segment lost 7 bases and the J segment 4 bases; nucleotides outside the gene matches: 11. CDR3 length: 15 amino acids. In nucleotides, the CDR3 is TGTGCCACCAGGTCATGCTCTGGACAGGGTTACGAGCAGTACTTC. Translation gives CATRSCSGQGYEQYF.

V is TRBV28 and J is TRBJ1-2, with no clear D. Trimming left V 4 bases short and J 3 bases short, with 3 bases between. Germline V gene data show CDR1 as MDHEN and CDR2 as SYDVKM. The CDR3 runs to 11 residues. CDR3 protein: CASSSYYGYTF. The CDR3 DNA is TGTGCCAGCAGTTCGTACTATGGCTACACCTTC.

This chain connects TRBV7-3 to TRBJ1-1; D perhaps matches TRBD1 (5 bases). CDR3 length: 14 amino acids. V was cut by 5 bases and J by 5 bases, with 15 bases left in between. Germline-derived CDR1 and CDR2 are SGHTA and FQGTGA. For the CDR3, the DNA is TGTGCCAGCAGCCGGGGCGGGGTTGGGACTGAAGCTTTCTTT. It specifies CASSRGGVGTEAFF.

Worth noting for this clone: This specimen includes other DNA sequences encoding the same CDR3. The CDR3 loop reads CASSLRETQYF. As DNA, the CDR3 is TGTGCCAGCAGCTTGAGGGAGACCCAGTACTTC. V gene TRBV11-3 combines with J gene TRBJ2-5; no clear D gene. In germline, CDR1 is SGHNT, CDR2 YENEEA. The CDR3 has 11 residues. V was shortened by 3 bases and J by 5 bases, with 4 bases between the two germline ends.

As for this clone: This sample includes further DNA sequences coding for the same CDR3. The chain carries TRBV2 and TRBJ2-5; D gene ambiguous. This CDR3 contains 13 residues. Germline CDR1 reads SNHLY; CDR2 reads FYNNEI. Trimming took off 1 base at V and 2 bases at J, with 5 bases between the two ends. The CDR3: CASSEESQETQYF. In nucleotides, the CDR3 is TGTGCCAGCAGTGAAGAATCACAAGAGACCCAGTACTTC.

This chain links TRBV11-2 with TRBJ1-4; D perhaps matches TRBD1 (5 bases). V gave up 1 base and J gave up 7 bases, with 13 bases separating them. The CDR3 runs to 15 residues. Germline loops: CDR1 SGHAT, CDR2 FQNNGV. The DNA of the CDR3 is TGTGCCAGCAGCTTAGGGCGGGACCATGGTGAAAAACTGTTTTTT. It specifies CASSLGRDHGEKLFF.

The genes are TRBV28 and TRBJ2-3, with D possibly TRBD2 on 5 matching bases. CDR3 length equals 14 residues. Trimming removed 5 bases from V and 2 bases from J, with 11 bases in between. Germline CDR1 is MDHEN and CDR2 is SYDVKM. The CDR3 region is CASSTGGITDTQYF. CDR3 coding DNA: TGTGCCAGCAGTACTGGAGGAATCACAGATACGCAGTATTTT. Variable domain in full (rest from reference TRBV28 and TRBJ2-3): DVKVTQSSRYLVKRTGEKVFLECVQDMDHENMFWYRQDPGLGLRLIYFSYDVKMKEKGDIPEGYSVSREKKERFSLILESASTNQTSMYLCASSTGGITDTQYFGPGTRLTVL.

The V call is TRBV9, the J call TRBJ2-3; 12 nucleotides match TRBD2. The CDR3 extends over 16 amino acids. Germline V gene lookup returns CDR1 SGDLS and CDR2 YYNGEE. V lost 4 bases and J lost 2; bases outside the gene matches: 5. The CDR3 protein is CASSSRLAGVTDTQYF. CDR3 DNA: TGTGCCAGCAGCTCAAGACTAGCGGGGGTCACAGATACGCAGTATTTT. Full variable domain (missing parts from reference TRBV9 and TRBJ2-3): DSGVTQTPKHLITATGQRVTLRCSPRSGDLSVYWYQQSLDQGLQFLIQYYNGEERAKGNILERFSAQQFPDLHSELNLSSLELGDSALYFCASSSRLAGVTDTQYFGPGTRLTVL.

The rearrangement links TRBV5-1 to TRBJ2-1, with TRBD2 matching over 7 bases. In germline, CDR1 is SGHRS, CDR2 YFSETQ. V shed 5 bases, J shed 0 bases, and the junction held 8 bases outside the gene matches. This CDR3 has 16 residues. In DNA form, the CDR3 reads TGCGCCAGCAGTATTACGACTAGCAGCTCCTACAATGAGCAGTTCTTC. As protein: CASSITTSSSYNEQFF.

V usage is TRBV30 and J usage is TRBJ1-1; 7 bases map to TRBD1. Per germline, CDR1 GTSNPN and CDR2 SVGIG (reference sequence). Losses at the gene ends were 5 bases for V and 6 bases for J; bases not matched to a gene: 3. The CDR3 extends over 11 amino acids. CDR3 amino acids: CAWSDRAEAFF. In DNA form, the CDR3 reads TGTGCCTGGTCCGACAGGGCTGAAGCTTTCTTT.

The V gene is TRBV18, the J gene TRBJ2-2; 14 bases map to TRBD2. Trimming at V came to 1 base and at J to 4 bases, leaving 8 bases not matched to a gene. The CDR3 sequence is 19 residues long. Germline V gene data show CDR1 as KGHSH and CDR2 as LQKENI. The CDR3 sequence is CASSPRRLAGGPGTGELFF. The CDR3, as DNA: TGTGCCAGCTCACCACGGAGACTAGCGGGAGGGCCGGGCACCGGGGAGCTGTTTTTT.

V and J are TRBV19 and TRBJ2-3; the match to TRBD2 covers 8 bases. This CDR3 comprises 14 residues. Germline CDR1 reads LNHDA; CDR2 reads SQIVND (reference sequence). CDR3 in amino acids: CATGGAASTDTQYF. CDR3 sequence (DNA): TGTGCGACGGGGGGGGCAGCTAGCACAGATACGCAGTATTTT.

This sequence joins TRBV29-1 and TRBJ1-2; maybe TRBD1 (6 bases). The V end lost 0 bases, the J end lost 5 bases, and 10 bases lay between the germline ends. Germline V gene data show CDR1 as SQVTM and CDR2 as ANQGSEA. CDR3 size: 13 residues. CDR3 in DNA: TGCAGCGTTGAAGAGGGGACACTTTATGGCTACACCTTC. Its translation is CSVEEGTLYGYTF.

The chain has TRBV27 and TRBJ2-3; 7 bases agree with TRBD1. From germline, CDR1 is MNHEY and CDR2 SMNVEV (reference sequence). The junction had 4 bases not matched to a gene; V was cut back by 6 bases and J by 4 bases. The CDR3 spans 13 residues. CDR3 protein: CASSKTGADTQYF. CDR3 nucleotides: TGTGCCAGCAGCAAAACAGGGGCAGATACGCAGTATTTT.

The V and J genes are TRBV11-3 and TRBJ2-1, with 9 bases identical to TRBD2. CDR1 and CDR2 from the germline V gene are SGHNT and YENEEA. This CDR3 comprises 15 residues. With V trimmed by 4 bases and J by 5 bases, 6 bases remained unmatched. CDR3: CASSSGLALNNEQFF. The CDR3 coding sequence is TGTGCCAGCAGCTCGGGACTAGCTCTGAACAATGAGCAGTTCTTC.

The V gene is TRBV19, the J gene TRBJ2-2; D is undetermined. Germline V lookup: CDR1 LNHDA, CDR2 SQIVND (reference sequence). V gave up 7 bases and J gave up 4 bases, with 13 bases separating them. The CDR3 is 14 amino acids. CDR3 region: CASTLTQLTGELFF. The CDR3 coding sequence is TGTGCCAGTACCCTGACACAACTCACCGGGGAGCTGTTTTTT.

V usage is TRBV2 and J usage is TRBJ2-5, with a tentative D call TRBD2 (5 bases). Germline V CDR1 and CDR2: SNHLY, FYNNEI. Trimming took off 6 bases at V and 7 bases at J, with 12 bases between the two ends. This CDR3 spans 12 amino acids. CDR3 in amino acids: CASSVLDGTQYF. Written as DNA, the CDR3 is TGTGCCAGCAGCGTACTAGATGGGACCCAGTACTTC.

The chain links TRBV5-4 to TRBJ2-7, with 9 bases matching TRBD1. Germline V gene data show CDR1 as SGHNT and CDR2 as YYREEE (reference sequence). This CDR3 has 15 amino acids. The V and J ends lost 0 bases and 5 bases, in that order; junction bases with no gene match: 6. The CDR3 sequence: CASSLAAGQGNEQYF. The CDR3 DNA reads as TGTGCCAGCAGCTTGGCCGCGGGACAGGGCAACGAGCAGTACTTC.

The chain employs TRBV11-1 and TRBJ1-2; 7 bases are shared with TRBD1. Trimming cost V 5 bases and J 7 bases; bases outside gene matches: 10. In germline, CDR1 is SGHAT, CDR2 FQDESV (reference sequence). The length of the CDR3 is 14 residues. The CDR3 DNA reads as TGTGCCAGCAGCGGCCGGGACAGTGGCTCTGGCTACACCTTC. The encoded protein is CASSGRDSGSGYTF.

V is TRBV5-4 and J is TRBJ1-1; the match to TRBD1 covers 10 bases. CDR1 and CDR2 (germline): SGHNT, YYREEE (reference sequence). The J segment lost 4 bases and the V segment lost 0 bases, leaving 3 bases of the junction unmatched. The CDR3 has 15 amino acids. This chain's CDR3 is CASSLGGTGVTEAFF. The CDR3 DNA is TGTGCCAGCAGCTTGGGGGGGACAGGGGTCACTGAAGCTTTCTTT.

V usage is TRBV4-3 and J usage is TRBJ2-6, with D tentatively TRBD1 (5 bases). Trimming shortened V by 0 bases and J by 0 bases, and 6 bases separated the two germline ends. The CDR3 contains 16 residues. The germline gives CDR1 LGHNA, CDR2 YSLEER. CDR3 sequence: CASSQDGHSGANVLTF. CDR3 sequence (DNA): TGCGCCAGCAGCCAAGATGGACACTCTGGGGCCAACGTCCTGACTTTC.

The V gene is TRBV4-3, the J gene TRBJ1-4; 9 nucleotides line up with TRBD1. The CDR3 consists of 15 residues. Germline-derived CDR1 and CDR2 are LGHNA and YSLEER. V was pared by 1 base and J by 8 bases, with 5 bases of the junction left unmatched. CDR3: CASSQGDRVGEKLFF. Here the CDR3 DNA reads TGCGCCAGCAGCCAAGGGGACAGGGTAGGGGAAAAACTGTTTTTT.

The chain links TRBV12-3 or TRBV12-4 to TRBJ1-2; unclear D gene. The CDR3 extends over 10 amino acids. V gave up 10 bases and J gave up 4 bases, with 7 bases separating them. CDR3 sequence: CATFFYGYTF. The CDR3 nucleotides read TGTGCCACCTTCTTCTATGGCTACACCTTC.

The V and J genes are TRBV28 and TRBJ2-3, with unresolved D. The V gene's germline CDR1 is MDHEN and CDR2 SYDVKM. The CDR3 loop spans 17 amino acids. V was cut by 4 bases and J by 2 bases, with 19 bases left in between. The CDR3, as DNA: TGTGCCAGCAGTTCCCACTCAACTCCGATCCACACAGATACGCAGTATTTT. This sequence encodes CASSSHSTPIHTDTQYF.